This record concerns one T cell receptor beta chain sequence. The data originate from a study of shared clonotypes between healthy human individuals. Looked up from germline, CDR1 is MNHEY and CDR2 is SMNVEV (reference sequence). The CDR3 contains 20 residues. Trimming took 4 bases from V and 7 from J; bases not matched to a gene: 18. The authors split each subset's genomic DNA evenly across several immunoSEQ plates. Some clones are missing from TCRdb's copy, which holds only in-frame ones; the method was immunoSEQ multiplex PCR. This table has about 2 million clones, roughly 95% appearing once. Naive-designated CD8 cells lacked CD45RO, were positively enriched for CCR7, and omitted terminally differentiated effector memory CD45RA+ cells.

This receptor was obtained from a man aged 18 to 29 in good health. The J gene is TRBJ2-1, the V gene TRBV27; 14 bases fit TRBD2. Sample: naive CD8+ T cells sorted from blood. The CDR3 DNA reads TGTGCCAGCAGTTCACCGGGACTAGCGGGGGATTCACCGCGCCGGAATGAGCAGTTCTTC. It specifies CASSSPGLAGDSPRRNEQFF.